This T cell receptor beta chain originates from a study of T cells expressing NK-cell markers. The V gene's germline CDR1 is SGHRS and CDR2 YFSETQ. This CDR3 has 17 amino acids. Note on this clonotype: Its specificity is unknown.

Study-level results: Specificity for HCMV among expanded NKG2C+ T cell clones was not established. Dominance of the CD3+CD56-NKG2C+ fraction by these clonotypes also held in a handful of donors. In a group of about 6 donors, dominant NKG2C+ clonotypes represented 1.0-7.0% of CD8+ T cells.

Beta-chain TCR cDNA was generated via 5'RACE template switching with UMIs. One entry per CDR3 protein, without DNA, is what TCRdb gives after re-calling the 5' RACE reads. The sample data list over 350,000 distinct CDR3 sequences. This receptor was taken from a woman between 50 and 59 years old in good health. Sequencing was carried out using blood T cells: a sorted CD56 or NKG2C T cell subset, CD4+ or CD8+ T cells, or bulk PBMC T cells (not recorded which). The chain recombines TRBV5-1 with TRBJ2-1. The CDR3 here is CASSSIFRISSYNEQFF. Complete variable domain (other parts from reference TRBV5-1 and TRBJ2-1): KAGVTQTPRYLIKTRGQQVTLSCSPISGHRSVSWYQQTPGQGLQFLFEYFSETQRNKGNFPGRFSGRQFSNSRSEMNVSTLELGDSALYLCASSSIFRISSYNEQFFGPGTRLTVL.